This T cell receptor beta chain was retrieved from a study of blood T cell repertoires in COVID-19. Study context: Whether acute or convalescent, the COVID-19 samples came from the United States, Italy and Spain.

The CDR3 sequence is 14 residues long. The ends lost 0 bases at V and 5 bases at J; junction bases unmatched: 5. Germline loops: CDR1 SGHRS, CDR2 YFSETQ. This clone was found once. Under the authors' procedure: Amplification of reference gene primers was used by the study to estimate nucleated cell counts. The protocol was immunoSEQ multiplex PCR, while the TCRdb copy is restricted to in-frame clones and leaves out a portion. V, J and clone size derive from that table, while D and trimming were established from the DNA sequence. This sample has around 300,000 clones, with around 90% found just once. Membership in each cohort depended on participant-reported clinical history.

The rearrangement joins TRBV5-1 to TRBJ2-7; 7 bases line up with TRBD1. The sequence derives from a woman aged 18-29 years with acute COVID-19. The sample was PBMCs or T cells enriched from blood (not recorded which). The CDR3 nucleotides read TGCGCCAGCAGCTTGGGACAGGGCTACGACGAGCAGTACTTC. This encodes CASSLGQGYDEQYF.